This TCR beta chain was recovered during a study of T cell changes during pregnancy in multiple sclerosis. The length of the CDR3 is 13 residues. Germline CDR1 GTSNPN, CDR2 SVGIG (reference sequence). Trimming took 2 bases from V and 2 from J, leaving 9 bases between them. Profiled with immunoSEQ multiplex PCR; TCRdb holds only in-frame clones, not every one. The sample yields 20,000 to 25,000 clones, 86% seen once. This clone was seen a few times. The material sequenced was CD8+ T cells from peripheral blood mononuclear cells, taken in the first trimester of pregnancy. This clonotype originated in a female donor in good health, enrolled as a control in a pregnancy study. The chain has TRBV30 and TRBJ1-1; unclear D gene. The CDR3 sequence: CAWSTGGNTEAFF. The CDR3 DNA follows: TGTGCCTGGAGTACTGGAGGCAACACTGAAGCTTTCTTT.